These 16 T cell receptor beta chains originate from one sample sequenced in a study of cytotoxic CD8 clonotypes in ibrutinib-treated CLL (dated by TCRdb to the early 2020s). Receptor libraries were prepared by the immunoSEQ multiplex PCR assay. TCRdb carries this immuneACCESS record with in-frame sequences only. Its versions omit some clonotypes, under half of them owing to an unresolved V gene in the studies checked, with the rest unexplained. This sample has 150,000 to 200,000 clones in its table, and about 80% of those were observed once. The ten top clones hold around 2.1% of the sample. The time point label of this sample denotes: 12 to 13 months on ibrutinib. Sample: PBMCs, taken after 12 months of ibrutinib treatment. The receptors were gathered from a human donor with chronic lymphocytic leukemia.

The chain combines TRBV7-2 with TRBJ2-7; 7 nucleotides match TRBD1. CDR1 SGHTA and CDR2 FQGNSA come from the germline V gene. The CDR3 consists of 15 residues. Trimming at V came to 1 base and at J to 6 bases, leaving 9 bases not matched to a gene. CDR3 in amino acids: CASSLVTTGSREQYF. CDR3 coding DNA: TGTGCCAGCAGCTTAGTAACGACAGGGTCTCGCGAGCAGTACTTC. Full variable domain (remainder filled in from reference TRBV7-2 and TRBJ2-7): GAGVSQSPSNKVTEKGKDVELRCDPISGHTALYWYRQSLGQGLEFLIYFQGNSAPDKSGLPSDRFSAERTGGSVSTLTIQRTQQEDSAVYLCASSLVTTGSREQYFGPGTRLTVT.

The CDR3 sequence is CASSDGQLLSGNTIYF. CDR3 in DNA: TGTGCCAGCAGTGATGGGCAGTTACTCTCTGGAAACACCATATATTTT. J is TRBJ1-3 and V is TRBV6-1, with no clear D. The CDR3 totals 16 residues. V was trimmed by 3 bases and J by 0 bases, leaving 12 bases between them. Germline V CDR1 and CDR2: MNHNS, SASEGT.

This clone was detected ten times or more. Other DNA sequences in this sample translate to the same CDR3. The chain has TRBV19 and TRBJ1-1; tentative D call: TRBD1 (6 bases). Trimming removed 0 bases from V and 10 bases from J, with 9 bases in between. From germline, CDR1 is LNHDA and CDR2 SQIVND (reference sequence). The CDR3 runs to 12 residues. CDR3 residues: CASSIEGRGAFF. The CDR3 nucleotides are TGTGCCAGTAGTATAGAAGGCAGGGGAGCTTTCTTT.

About this clone itself: The same CDR3 can be traced to other DNA sequences in this sample. This chain uses TRBV7-2 with TRBJ1-1; no reliable D call. CDR1 and CDR2 from the germline V gene are SGHTA and FQGNSA. The CDR3 length is 14 residues. Between the trimmed V and J ends, which lost 3 bases and 1 base, there was a span of 9 bases. CDR3 nucleotide sequence: TGTGCCAGCAGCTTCTCCTGGAGGAACACTGAAGCTTTCTTT. It specifies CASSFSWRNTEAFF.

The genes are TRBV6-5 and TRBJ1-2; TRBD1 is a possible D gene (5 bases). Trimming stripped 4 bases from V and 1 base from J, with 16 bases between. CDR3 length: 16 residues. Germline values: CDR1 MNHEY, CDR2 SVGAGI. The chain's CDR3 is CASSSRAGRDNYGYTF. The CDR3 DNA is TGTGCCAGCAGTTCCCGGGCGGGGCGAGATAACTATGGCTACACCTTC.

This clone was seen once. This rearrangement joins TRBV5-6 to TRBJ2-2; D is uncertain. Germline V lookup: CDR1 SGHDT, CDR2 YYEEEE. The CDR3 totals 16 residues. Deletions cut 0 bases from V and 3 bases from J, with 12 bases between. DNA for the CDR3: TGTGCCAGCAGCTTGGTGCTCCTGCGAGACACCGGGGAGCTGTTTTTT. It translates to CASSLVLLRDTGELFF.

This chain connects TRBV4-1 to TRBJ2-7; TRBD1 agrees at 7 bases. V lost 5 bases, J lost 0 bases, and 10 bases stayed unmatched. Per the germline V gene, CDR1 is MGHRA and CDR2 is YSYEKL. There are 16 residues in the CDR3. The DNA for the CDR3 is TGCGCCAGCAGCGCCGATGGACAGGCGAGCTCCTACGAGCAGTACTTC. Its protein product is CASSADGQASSYEQYF.

In this sample, this clone turned up a few times. This chain connects TRBV5-5 to TRBJ2-7; D possibly corresponds to TRBD1 (5 bases). The germline V and J ends were trimmed by 3 bases and 6 bases, with 7 bases remaining between them. The V gene's germline CDR1 is SGHKS and CDR2 YYEKEE (reference sequence). CDR3 length: 11 amino acids. As DNA, the CDR3 is TGTGCCAGCAGCTCAGGGCTCGAGCAGTACTTC. Protein sequence: CASSSGLEQYF.

The chain has TRBV27 and TRBJ1-2; the match to TRBD1 covers 11 bases. J lost 8 bases, V lost 4 bases, and 9 bases had no gene match. The CDR3 runs to 15 residues. Looked up from germline, CDR1 is MNHEY and CDR2 is SMNVEV (reference sequence). The CDR3 protein is CASSYAGTGGSGYTF. Written as DNA, the CDR3 is TGTGCCAGCAGTTACGCCGGGACAGGGGGTTCGGGCTACACCTTC.

This clone was seen a handful of times. The chain couples TRBV4-2 to TRBJ1-2; possible D gene TRBD1, 6 bases. V lost 1 base and J lost 8, with 8 bases in between. Germline CDR1 LGHNA, CDR2 YNFKEQ. The CDR3 has 12 amino acids. The CDR3 DNA is TGTGCCAGCAGCCAAGGGGGGCGAGGCTACACCTTC. It yields the protein CASSQGGRGYTF.

The chain links TRBV12-5 to TRBJ1-2; TRBD1 matches 10 bases. Germline assignment: CDR1 LGHNT and CDR2 FRNRAP. After removal of 6 bases from V and 4 bases from J, the junction contained 8 bases not matched to a gene. The CDR3 runs to 15 residues. DNA for the CDR3: TGTGCTAGTGGACGGACAGGGGGAGAGGGCTATGGCTACACCTTC. This sequence encodes CASGRTGGEGYGYTF.

This chain uses TRBV21-1 with TRBJ2-7; the table's D call of TRBD2 was not tested on the DNA. TRBV21-1 is deemed a pseudogene. This CDR3 has 18 residues. In nucleotides, the CDR3 is TGTGCCAGCCCTATTGAGGGAGATGTAGGGGGACTATTGGGGGAGCAGTACTTC. It is translated as CASPIEGDVGGLLGEQYF.

The J gene is TRBJ2-3, the V gene TRBV4-1; tentative D call: TRBD2 (5 bases). Per the germline V gene, CDR1 is MGHRA and CDR2 is YSYEKL. The CDR3 has 16 amino acids. V shed 0 bases and J shed 2 bases, with 12 bases lying between them. The CDR3 loop reads CASSQESFGITDTQYF. The CDR3 DNA reads TGCGCCAGCAGCCAAGAATCCTTCGGGATCACAGATACGCAGTATTTT.

The chain uses TRBV9 and TRBJ2-1; TRBD2 aligns across 12 bases. This CDR3 is 16 amino acids long. V shed 4 bases, J shed 8 bases, and the junction held 10 bases outside the gene matches. Germline V CDR1 and CDR2: SGDLS, YYNGEE. CDR3 in DNA: TGTGCCAGCAGCCCAAGACTAGCGGGAGAGGCGGATGAGCAGTTCTTC. It specifies CASSPRLAGEADEQFF.

CDR3 loop: CASSPGRVGQETQYF. The CDR3 nucleotides are TGTGCCAGCTCACCCGGGCGGGTAGGCCAAGAGACCCAGTACTTC. The chain uses TRBV18 and TRBJ2-5, with D perhaps matching TRBD2 (5 bases). CDR3 length: 15 amino acids. Trimming removed 3 bases at V and 1 base at J, with 12 bases between. Germline V lookup: CDR1 KGHSH, CDR2 LQKENI. The whole variable domain, remainder taken from reference TRBV18 and TRBJ2-5, is NAGVMQNPRHLVRRRGQEARLRCSPMKGHSHVYWYRQLPEEGLKFMVYLQKENIIDESGMPKERFSAEFPKEGPSILRIQQVVRGDSAAYFCASSPGRVGQETQYFGPGTRLLVL.

The rearrangement uses TRBV27 and TRBJ2-7; weak D call: TRBD1 (6 bases). Trimming took 6 bases from V and 1 from J, leaving 13 bases between them. Germline lookup yields CDR1 MNHEY and CDR2 SMNVEV (reference sequence). This CDR3 comprises 14 residues. DNA of the CDR3: TGTGCCAGCAGCCCTCAACAGGGTTCCTACGAGCAGTACTTC. Residues: CASSPQQGSYEQYF.